This T cell receptor (beta chain) was sequenced in a study of human T cells and chemical hapten exposure. Study context: Minor pooled library volume differences mainly drove per-sample TCR yield variation.

In this sample, this clonotype turned up many times. The antigen is not known. Total RNA was extracted from unfractionated whole blood. Individual cDNA molecules in this library carried unique molecular identifiers. In the authors' workflow: 96,000 or so TCRs per sample was the median, with a range of about 20,000 to 750,000. TCRdb ran MiXCR on the 5' RACE reads and lists one entry per CDR3 protein. The V and J calls shown here were made by TCRdb, not taken from the authors' results. The data show about 140,000 distinct CDR3 sequences, with over 3.5% seen just once and roughly 1.4% held by the top ten. Study conclusions and caveats: TCRs whose frequency exceeded 1 in 1000 remained the same following DPC sensitization.

The TCR was taken from a female donor in good health.

CDR3 region: CASSPSGGQVYEQYF. In nucleotides, the CDR3 is TGCGCCAGCAGCCCATCGGGGGGACAGGTTTACGAGCAGTACTTC. V is TRBV5-1 and J is TRBJ2-7; D is possibly TRBD1 (8 bases). The length of the CDR3 is 15 residues. Trimming removed 4 bases at V and 4 bases at J, with 18 bases between. CDR1 and CDR2 (germline): SGHRS, YFSETQ.